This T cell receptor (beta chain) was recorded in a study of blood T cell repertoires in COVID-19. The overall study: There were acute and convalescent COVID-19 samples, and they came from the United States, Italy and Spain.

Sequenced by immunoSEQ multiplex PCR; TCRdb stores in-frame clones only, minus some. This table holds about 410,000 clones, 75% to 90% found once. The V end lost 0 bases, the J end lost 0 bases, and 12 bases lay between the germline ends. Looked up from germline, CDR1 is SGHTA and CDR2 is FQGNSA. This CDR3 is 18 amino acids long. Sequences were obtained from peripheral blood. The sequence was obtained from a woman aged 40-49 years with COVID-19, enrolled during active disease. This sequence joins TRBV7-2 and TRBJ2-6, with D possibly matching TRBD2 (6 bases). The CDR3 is CASSLAGLGRSGANVLTF. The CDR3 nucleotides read TGTGCCAGCAGCTTAGCGGGACTCGGCCGCTCTGGGGCCAACGTCCTGACTTTC.